The sequence of this TCR beta chain was determined in a study of human T cells and chemical hapten exposure. About the study: Upper-back patches of 0.01% DPC were read at 6 days.

The library attached unique molecular identifiers to individual cDNA molecules. MiXCR was run by TCRdb on the RACE reads, yielding one entry per CDR3 protein. The sample records over 85,000 distinct CDR3 sequences, roughly 10% being singletons. Time point meaning: pre-sensitization, week 0. The treatment is: therapeutic diphenylcyclopropenone sensitization with weekly scalp DPC. The germline V and J ends were trimmed by 1 base and 2 bases, with 12 bases remaining between them. The CDR3 consists of 16 residues. Germline CDR1 is LGHDT and CDR2 is YNNKEL (reference sequence). This clonotype appeared many times.

This chain joins TRBV3-1 and TRBJ1-5, with D hard to call. The receptor was isolated from a woman between 55 and 75 years old with alopecia areata. Some clones in this sample may be carry-over from other donors' samples. The material was whole blood, obtained in connection with sensitization to the hapten diphenylcyclopropenone (DPC). The CDR3 DNA reads TGTGCCAGCAGCCAAGGGGGAGGGCGAGGCAATCAGCCCCAGCATTTT. This sequence encodes CASSQGGGRGNQPQHF. The full variable domain, completed using reference TRBV3-1 and TRBJ1-5, is DTAVSQTPKYLVTQMGNDKSIKCEQNLGHDTMYWYKQDSKKFLKIMFSYNNKELIINETVPNRFSPKSPDKAHLNLHINSLELGDSAVYFCASSQGGGRGNQPQHFGDGTRLSIL.